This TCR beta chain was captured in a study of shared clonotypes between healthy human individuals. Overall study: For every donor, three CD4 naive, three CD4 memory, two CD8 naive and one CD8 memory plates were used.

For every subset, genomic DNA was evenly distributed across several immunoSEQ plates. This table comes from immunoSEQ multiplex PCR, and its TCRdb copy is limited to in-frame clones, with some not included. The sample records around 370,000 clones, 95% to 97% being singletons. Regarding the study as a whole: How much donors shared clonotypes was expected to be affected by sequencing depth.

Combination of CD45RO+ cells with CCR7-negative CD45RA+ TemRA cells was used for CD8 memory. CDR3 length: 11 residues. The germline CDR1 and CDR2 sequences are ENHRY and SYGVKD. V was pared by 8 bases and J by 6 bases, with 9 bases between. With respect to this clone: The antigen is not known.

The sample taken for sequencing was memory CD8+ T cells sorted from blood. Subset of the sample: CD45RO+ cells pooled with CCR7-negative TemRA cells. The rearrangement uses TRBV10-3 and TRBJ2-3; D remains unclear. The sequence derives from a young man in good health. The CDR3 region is CAISVRDTQYF. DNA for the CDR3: TGTGCCATCTCGGTCAGGGATACGCAGTATTTT.